This is a list of T cell receptor beta chains from one sample in a study of regulatory T cells in long-lasting Graves disease. TCRdb ran MiXCR on the multiplex PCR reads and lists one entry per CDR3 protein. The profile covers about 530,000 distinct CDR3 sequences, with roughly a sixth appearing a single time and approximately 25% taken by the ten largest. The sample also formed part of further work on T cells in Graves' hyperthyroidism and ophthalmopathy.

The input for sequencing was peripheral blood mononuclear cells (PBMCs), taken at new diagnosis, from a patient treated with antithyroid drugs. The receptors shown here come from a woman aged 35-65 years with Graves disease. Each CDR3 is given with its conserved first and last residue. Each record gives: J gene, clone size, V gene, D gene, CDR3 DNA, CDR3 protein. A D gene is named only where the DNA matches it firmly. Clone size is given for some rows only: seen once, a few or many times, or a class if the clone is expanded.

TRBJ2-1	many	TRBV6-1	TRBD2	TGTGCCAGCAGTGAAGCGGGACTAGCGGGGGCGTACAATGAGCAGTTCTTC	CASSEAGLAGAYNEQFF
TRBJ2-3	few	TRBV11-3	-	TGTGCCAGCAGCTTAGGGGCGGAGAGCACAGATACGCAGTATTTT	CASSLGAESTDTQYF
TRBJ1-1	few	TRBV30	TRBD1	TGTGCCTGGAGTAAGCCGGGACAGGGGAACACTGAAGCTTTCTTT	CAWSKPGQGNTEAFF
TRBJ1-2	-	TRBV27	TRBD1	TGTGCCTCAGGGGGCGCCTATAACTATGGCTACACCTTC	CASGGAYNYGYTF
TRBJ2-1	few	TRBV14	-	TGTGCCAGCGGGGGGCCTTGGTCAGAGGGTGAGCAGTTCTTC	CASGGPWSEGEQFF
TRBJ2-1	-	TRBV10-1	TRBD2	TGCGCCAGCAGTGAGACCCTGACTAGCGGGCGCAATGAGCAGTTCTTC	CASSETLTSGRNEQFF
TRBJ2-4	many	TRBV14	-	TGTGCCAGCAGCCAAGGCCGGAGAAACATTCAGTACTTC	CASSQGRRNIQYF
TRBJ1-3	few	TRBV11-2	-	TGTGCCAGCAGCTTCCAGGGAGCATCTGGAAACACCATATATTTT	CASSFQGASGNTIYF
TRBJ1-3	-	TRBV11-3	-	TGTGCCAGCAGCTCCGGACGGTCCTCTGGAAACACCATATATTTT	CASSSGRSSGNTIYF
TRBJ2-5	few	TRBV3-1	-	TGTGCCAGCAGCTCCCCGCCTGGGACGGGTGAGACCCAGTACTTC	CASSSPPGTGETQYF
TRBJ1-1	many	TRBV11-2	-	TGTGCCAGCAGCAATCTTCAGAGGGCCGCTGAAGCTTTCTTT	CASSNLQRAAEAFF
TRBJ1-5	few	TRBV10-3	TRBD1	TGTGCCATCAGTGAGACAGGGGACTACAATCAGCCCCAGCATTTT	CAISETGDYNQPQHF
TRBJ1-2	many	TRBV2	-	TGTGCCAGCACAGGAACGTCCTATGGCTACACCTTC	CASTGTSYGYTF